The 15 T cell receptor beta chains below were found in one sample sequenced in a study of T cell responses to AZD1222 COVID-19 vaccine. Sequenced by immunoSEQ multiplex PCR; TCRdb stores in-frame clones only, minus some. The sample consists of about 60,000 clones, roughly 90% of them appearing once. This material consisted of peripheral blood, taken 28 days after the second AZD1222 dose. The source of these receptors is an adult who received the AZD1222 COVID-19 vaccine.

The chain is built from TRBV18 and TRBJ2-7; D gene unclear. Trimming took 1 base from V and 12 from J, leaving 22 bases between them. The CDR3 sequence is 15 residues long. Per the germline V gene, CDR1 is KGHSH and CDR2 is LQKENI. DNA of the CDR3: TGTGCCAGCTCACCACTCCAGACTTTGGATGCGATGGGGTACTTC. Protein: CASSPLQTLDAMGYF.

The chain carries TRBV27 and TRBJ2-1; 9 positions agree with TRBD2. The CDR3 has 16 residues. The germline gives CDR1 MNHEY, CDR2 SMNVEV (reference sequence). Trimming cost V 6 bases and J 1 base; bases outside gene matches: 7. Written as DNA, the CDR3 is TGTGCCAGCAGCCCTAGCGGGATAATTTCCTACAATGAGCAGTTCTTC. Its protein is CASSPSGIISYNEQFF.

The chain recombines TRBV7-9 with TRBJ1-1; D gene uncertain. Trimming pared 0 bases from V and 1 base from J, leaving 6 bases between. The CDR3 consists of 14 residues. Germline loops: CDR1 SEHNR, CDR2 FQNEAQ (reference sequence). In DNA, the CDR3 is TGTGCCAGCAGCTTAGCGTGGAGGAACACTGAAGCTTTCTTT. Its translation: CASSLAWRNTEAFF.

The chain couples TRBV5-1 to TRBJ1-1; D not resolved. This CDR3 contains 18 residues. Germline CDR1 SGHRS, CDR2 YFSETQ. Trimming took 2 bases from V and 3 from J, leaving 23 bases between them. CDR3 in amino acids: CASSFRTSFAEGYTEAFF. As DNA, the CDR3 is TGCGCCAGCAGCTTCCGGACTTCGTTCGCTGAGGGCTACACTGAAGCTTTCTTT.

This chain links TRBV7-2 with TRBJ2-1; 13 bases map to TRBD2. The CDR3 is made up of 15 amino acids. V lost 4 bases and J lost 5; bases outside the gene matches: 2. The V gene's germline CDR1 is SGHTA and CDR2 FQGNSA. The CDR3 nucleotides read TGTGCCAGCAGCTGGACTAGCGGGAGAGACAATGAGCAGTTCTTC. It specifies CASSWTSGRDNEQFF. Supplemented by reference TRBV7-2 and TRBJ2-1, the full variable domain reads GAGVSQSPSNKVTEKGKDVELRCDPISGHTALYWYRQSLGQGLEFLIYFQGNSAPDKSGLPSDRFSAERTGGSVSTLTIQRTQQEDSAVYLCASSWTSGRDNEQFFGPGTRLTVL.

The chain is built from TRBV27 and TRBJ1-6, with TRBD1 as a possible D gene (5 bases). The CDR3 covers 15 residues. Trimming removed 1 base from V and 7 bases from J, with 11 bases in between. In germline, CDR1 is MNHEY, CDR2 SMNVEV (reference sequence). CDR3 sequence: CASSLLGTGNSPLHF. The CDR3 bases are TGTGCCAGCAGTTTATTAGGGACGGGAAATTCACCCCTCCACTTT.

Notes on this clone: One junction end does not reproduce the germline sequence, and a read error may be involved. The rearrangement uses TRBV13 and TRBJ1-2; D not certain. Germline CDR1 PRHDT, CDR2 FYEKMQ (reference sequence). This CDR3 is built from 12 residues. The CDR3 loop is CASSMPLRGCTF. The CDR3 DNA follows: TGTGCCAGCAGCATGCCGTTACGCGGCTGCACCTTC.

This clone has just a few counts. The CDR3 nucleotides read TGTGCCAGCAGCTTAGGGTCGGCAGGGATTCTTTACGAGCAGTACTTC. This translates into CASSLGSAGILYEQYF. This sequence joins TRBV7-6 and TRBJ2-7; perhaps TRBD1 as D (5 bases). The CDR3 loop spans 16 amino acids. The V and J ends lost 1 base and 4 bases respectively, with 17 bases between them. Germline assignment: CDR1 SGHVS and CDR2 FNYEAQ.

This sequence joins TRBV3-1 (or the pseudogene TRBV3-2) and TRBJ2-5; 10 positions match TRBD2. The length of the CDR3 is 16 residues. Germline V gives CDR1 LGHDT, CDR2 YNNKEL (reference sequence). The ends lost 1 base at V and 5 bases at J; junction bases unmatched: 7. The CDR3 nucleotides are TGTGCCAGCAGCCAAGTTCTAGCGGGAGTGGGTGAGACCCAGTACTTC. Translating gives CASSQVLAGVGETQYF.

V usage is TRBV6-5 and J usage is TRBJ2-7; D not resolved. The CDR3 sequence is 14 residues long. The V end was cut by 8 bases, the J end by 2 bases, with 16 bases between. CDR1 MNHEY and CDR2 SVGAGI come from the germline V gene. The CDR3: CASGDLSETYEQYF. Here the CDR3 DNA reads TGTGCCAGCGGAGACCTGAGCGAAACCTACGAGCAGTACTTC.

The chain uses TRBV30 and TRBJ1-3; 7 positions agree with TRBD1. CDR1 is GTSNPN and CDR2 is SVGIG in the germline V gene (reference sequence). The CDR3 has 12 residues. The junction had 0 bases not matched to a gene; V was cut back by 5 bases and J by 2 bases. The CDR3 protein is CAWDRAGNTIYF. The CDR3 nucleotides read TGTGCCTGGGACAGGGCTGGAAACACCATATATTTT. Using reference TRBV30 and TRBJ1-3 for the parts outside the CDR3, the full variable domain is SQTIHQWPATLVQPVGSPLSLECTVEGTSNPNLYWYRQAAGRGLQLLFYSVGIGQISSEVPQNLSASRPQDRQFILSSKKLLLSDSGFYLCAWDRAGNTIYFGEGSWLTVV.

V usage is TRBV28 and J usage is TRBJ1-2; 8 positions match TRBD1. The CDR3 consists of 14 residues. V lost 6 bases to trimming and J lost 3 bases; unmatched junction nucleotides: 6. Germline V gives CDR1 MDHEN, CDR2 SYDVKM. DNA for the CDR3: TGTGCCAGCAGCTCAGGGGGCCACGACTATGGCTACACCTTC. Translated: CASSSGGHDYGYTF.

The rearrangement joins TRBV5-4 to TRBJ1-2; 9 bases fit TRBD1. J was trimmed by 8 bases and V by 5 bases; bases with no gene match: 22. The CDR3 consists of 18 residues. Germline assignment: CDR1 SGHNT and CDR2 YYREEE (reference sequence). The CDR3, as DNA: TGTGCCAGCAGTTCTTATACAGGGGGCGTTGTTCGAGGCGGGGGCTACACCTTC. It encodes CASSSYTGGVVRGGGYTF.

The chain links TRBV9 to TRBJ2-2, with 7 bases identical to TRBD2. The CDR3 contains 16 residues. Germline V gene lookup returns CDR1 SGDLS and CDR2 YYNGEE. With 5 bases clipped from V and 7 bases from J, the junction kept 14 bases outside the gene matches. CDR3 amino acids: CASSPLSGRTGGELFF. CDR3 in DNA: TGTGCCAGCAGTCCCCTTAGCGGGCGAACTGGCGGGGAGCTGTTTTTT.

The table lists this clone with a count of one. V usage is TRBV28 and J usage is TRBJ1-4; 11 nucleotides match TRBD1. The CDR3 loop spans 15 amino acids. CDR1 is MDHEN and CDR2 is SYDVKM in the germline V gene. Trimming at V came to 5 bases and at J to 5 bases, leaving 4 bases not matched to a gene. The CDR3: CASSQGTGGNEKLFF. CDR3 coding DNA: TGTGCCAGCAGTCAGGGGACAGGGGGAAATGAAAAACTGTTTTTT.